The sequence of this T cell receptor (beta chain) was determined in a study of blood T cell repertoires in COVID-19. On the study more broadly: Samples representing acute and convalescent COVID-19 were sourced from the United States, Italy and Spain.

A few counts support this clone. Methods used by the authors: Amplification of reference gene primers provided the estimated nucleated cell counts. Sequenced by immunoSEQ multiplex PCR; TCRdb stores in-frame clones only, minus some. V, J and clone size are those of that table, while D and trimming were read from the DNA. The sample yields more than 300,000 clones, 70% to 90% seen once. Participants came from fewer than 25 US areas, aged roughly 18 to 89 years. Cohort 3 donors were reported recovered after two negative PCRs, clearance, or symptom resolution. The CDR3 contains 14 residues. With 5 bases removed from V and 4 bases from J, the gap between germline ends came to 12 bases. Per germline, CDR1 GTSNPN and CDR2 SVGIG (reference sequence).

Sequenced sample: PBMCs or T cells enriched from blood (not recorded which). The V and J genes are TRBV30 and TRBJ2-6; D unclear. The TCR comes from a woman in her twenties or thirties who had recovered from COVID-19. CDR3 sequence reads: CAWLLVGGANVLTF. The CDR3 DNA follows: TGTGCCTGGCTGCTAGTTGGCGGGGCCAACGTCCTGACTTTC.